This record concerns one T cell receptor beta chain sequence. Its antigen is unknown. This sample is part of a study of cytomegalovirus exposure and HLA in healthy donors. Study conclusions and caveats: Equally common other TCR beta chains were less clonally expanded than HLA-associated ones, a later analysis found. Prediction of most subjects' HLA-A and HLA-B alleles by TCR beta sequences was reportedly accurate.

The study ran its PCR with 60 Vbeta and 13 Jbeta primers. Original analysis: Later work found about 80 million unique TCR beta chains, with around 10 million shared. TCRdb's table, derived via immunoSEQ multiplex PCR, lists solely in-frame clones and lacks some. V, J and clone size reflect that table, while D and trimming were determined from the DNA. The profile shows 310,000 or so clones, around 90% of them singletons. There are 13 residues in the CDR3. V dropped 3 bases and J dropped 7 bases, with 11 bases sitting between them. CDR1 and CDR2 from the germline V gene are SGHNT and YYREEE (reference sequence).

This receptor was obtained from a young woman in good health and CMV-seronegative. Material for sequencing was PBMCs. The V call is TRBV5-4, the J call TRBJ2-1, with D hard to call. CDR3 in amino acids: CASSYRWSNEQFF. The DNA for the CDR3 is TGTGCCAGCAGCTATAGATGGTCTAATGAGCAGTTCTTC.